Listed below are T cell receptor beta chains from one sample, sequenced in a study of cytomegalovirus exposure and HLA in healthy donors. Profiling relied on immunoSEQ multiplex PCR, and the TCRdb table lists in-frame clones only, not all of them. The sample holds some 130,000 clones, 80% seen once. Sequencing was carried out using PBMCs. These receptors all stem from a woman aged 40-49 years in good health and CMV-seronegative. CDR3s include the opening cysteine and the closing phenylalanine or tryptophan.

CDR3: CASSIAAGLAGKYNEQFF
V: TRBV19
J: TRBJ2-1

CDR3: CASSSEVGDTQYF
V: TRBV7-3
J: TRBJ2-3

CDR3: CASSNDRVSGYTF
V: TRBV19
J: TRBJ1-2

CDR3: CASSSGWLPSEAFF
V: TRBV7-8
J: TRBJ1-1

CDR3: CASTGLDQETQYF
V: TRBV7-9
J: TRBJ2-5

CDR3: CASRNNRGDGYTF
V: TRBV7-2
J: TRBJ1-2

CDR3: CASSPGGSGDSFSTDTQYF
V: TRBV4-1
J: TRBJ2-3

CDR3: CASSGGDSSNSPLHF
V: TRBV6-1
J: TRBJ1-6

CDR3: CAWSWRRGPEQFF
V: TRBV30
J: TRBJ2-1

CDR3: CASSAGVRETQYF
V: TRBV6-1
J: TRBJ2-5

CDR3: CASSLPGTGTNSPLHF
V: TRBV28
J: TRBJ1-6

CDR3: CASSLSPNTEAFF
V: TRBV19
J: TRBJ1-1

CDR3: CASSVASMNTEAFF
V: TRBV9
J: TRBJ1-1

CDR3: CASSEFNSGNTIYF
V: TRBV10-2
J: TRBJ1-3

CDR3: CASIPTGLAGLYYEQYF
V: TRBV27
J: TRBJ2-7

CDR3: CASSKRTATMRGYTF
V: TRBV6-5
J: TRBJ1-2

CDR3: CASSARAGSYGYTF
V: TRBV9
J: TRBJ1-2

CDR3: CASSSVVFTGELFF
V: TRBV7-2
J: TRBJ2-2

CDR3: CASSLYPREDEKLFF
V: TRBV28
J: TRBJ1-4

CDR3: CASSVRRTLKETQYF
V: TRBV2
J: TRBJ2-5

CDR3: CASRSGQQNFYSPLHF
V: TRBV11-2
J: TRBJ1-6

CDR3: CASSVNGGAETQYF
V: TRBV2
J: TRBJ2-5

CDR3: CASSLEIRYNEQFF
V: TRBV7-9
J: TRBJ2-1

CDR3: CASSPSASGAFF
V: TRBV7-9
J: TRBJ1-1